These T cell receptor beta chains were read from a single sample in a study of human T cells and chemical hapten exposure. TCRdb called the RACE reads again in MiXCR, with one record for every CDR3 protein. The sample lists about 360,000 distinct CDR3 sequences; around 7% were seen once. Sequenced here: whole blood, sampled in connection with sensitization to the hapten diphenylcyclopropenone (DPC). The origin of the receptors is a woman in her late teens or twenties with alopecia areata. Some clones in this sample may be carry-over from other donors' samples. Both conserved end residues are trimmed from each CDR3. A D gene is named only where the DNA matches it firmly. Size is omitted from some rows. Given values are once, few, many or a class for expanded clones.

13	.	TRBJ2-1	TRBV3-1	many	ASQGLFPRYNEQF
14	TRBD2	TRBJ2-3	TRBV12-3/TRBV12-4	many	ASSLDIAGSTDTQY
14	.	TRBJ2-6	TRBV4-3	.	ASSQEDGSGANVLT
13	.	TRBJ1-2	TRBV20-1	few	SATATGRLAYGYT
12	.	TRBJ2-7	TRBV6-1	.	ASSAGLGNYEQY
12	TRBD1	TRBJ2-1	TRBV5-1	few	ASSSPTGGNEQF
13	TRBD2	TRBJ2-1	TRBV7-9	few	ASILRGDSYNEQF
12	TRBD2	TRBJ2-7	TRBV7-8	many	ASSSGGGSYEQY
11	.	TRBJ1-1	TRBV12-3/TRBV12-4	few	ASRALLNTEAF
11	.	TRBJ2-4	TRBV3-1	many	ASSQLAKNIQY
11	.	TRBJ1-1	TRBV20-1	many	SANDGLNTEAF
12	.	TRBJ1-2	TRBV6-6	.	ASSLGGAERGYT
14	TRBD1	TRBJ1-6	TRBV5-1	many	ASSLASTGDGSPLH
15	.	TRBJ2-6	TRBV9	many	ASSVAFPGAGANVLT
12	TRBD2	TRBJ2-1	TRBV6-5	.	ASSTRASGGPQV
11	.	TRBJ2-3	TRBV6-1	few	ASTGSSTDTQY
10	.	TRBJ2-3	TRBV20-1	many	SARLDRDTQY
12	.	TRBJ2-3	TRBV12-3/TRBV12-4	.	ASSLETITDTQY
16	.	TRBJ1-1	TRBV3-1	.	ASSLTPGGGEGNTEAF
14	TRBD2	TRBJ2-3	TRBV27	many	ASSLSPGGYTDTQY
11	TRBD1	TRBJ1-1	TRBV18	many	ASCRDREAEAF
11	.	TRBJ1-6	TRBV9	.	ASSVGTNSPLH
17	TRBD2	TRBJ2-4	TRBV6-2/TRBV6-3	.	ASSQRGTSGPLAKNIQY
11	.	TRBJ2-7	TRBV6-5	.	ASGVMGAYEQY
14	.	TRBJ2-6	TRBV6-2/TRBV6-3	many	ASSYSDGSGANVLT
10	.	TRBJ1-1	TRBV27	.	ATLAGGTEAF
12	.	TRBJ1-5	TRBV6-5	.	ASSRGQWEQPQH
11	.	TRBJ1-2	TRBV12-3/TRBV12-4	.	ASSFGGVFGYT
13	.	TRBJ2-7	TRBV12-3/TRBV12-4	few	ASRSGQGGLAEQY
15	TRBD1	TRBJ1-6	TRBV5-6	.	ASSLGTGQNYNSPLH
13	TRBD1	TRBJ1-5	TRBV28	.	ASSSPDRERQPQH
11	.	TRBJ1-2	TRBV12-3/TRBV12-4	.	ASSATMSYGYT
13	.	TRBJ1-2	TRBV27	few	ASSWTVDANYGYT
12	.	TRBJ1-1	TRBV5-6	many	ASSLTGKRTEAF
14	TRBD1	TRBJ1-5	TRBV6-6	many	ASIGQGPLSNQPQH
15	.	TRBJ2-7	TRBV5-6	few	ASSLGLGAISSYEQY
12	TRBD1	TRBJ2-1	TRBV12-3/TRBV12-4	few	ASSLVWQGDEQF
13	TRBD1	TRBJ2-3	TRBV5-1	.	ASRTGGPWGDTQY
11	TRBD1	TRBJ1-1	TRBV6-5	few	ASSYDPTGTAF
13	.	TRBJ1-1	TRBV6-1	many	ASRVPGSPNTEAF
11	.	TRBJ2-7	TRBV3-1	many	ASSRSPQDEQY
13	.	TRBJ2-7	TRBV7-6	few	ASSLYPRDGGEQY
14	.	TRBJ2-3	TRBV6-1	many	ASSERDWELTDTQY
11	.	TRBJ1-2	TRBV28	many	ASSLPGNYGYT
13	TRBD1	TRBJ1-2	TRBV4-3	few	ASSQTGEFNYGYT
16	.	TRBJ2-1	TRBV14	.	ASSQDMAHSGLRNEQF
10	.	TRBJ1-2	TRBV29-1	.	SGDDRNYGYT
11	TRBD2	TRBJ2-5	TRBV28	many	ASSTRTSGVGY
10	.	TRBJ2-1	TRBV24-1	few	ATSDLGFEQF
11	.	TRBJ2-5	TRBV7-3	few	ASSTDLGETQY
11	.	TRBJ2-1	TRBV24-1	few	ATPQGWINEQF
13	.	TRBJ1-3	TRBV6-1	many	ASSEVGNSGNTIY
11	.	TRBJ1-2	TRBV7-2	many	ATALGDPYGYT
12	TRBD2	TRBJ2-7	TRBV12-3/TRBV12-4	.	ASRPSGGAHEQY
11	.	TRBJ2-7	TRBV6-6	.	ASSPGSYYEQY
14	.	TRBJ2-1	TRBV4-3	few	ASSQDFTGGGNEQF
13	TRBD2	TRBJ2-5	TRBV12-3/TRBV12-4	many	ASSSLAGGRETQY
9	.	TRBJ1-4	TRBV12-3/TRBV12-4	many	ASSSVEKLF
12	TRBD1	TRBJ1-6	TRBV27	many	ASSLAQGGSPLH